Reported below is one TCR beta chain. The antigen remains undetermined. TCRdb keeps only in-frame clones here, not all; method: immunoSEQ multiplex PCR. The data show about 2.4 million clones, more than 90% seen once. The data are from a study of shared clonotypes between healthy human individuals. The study's findings and limits: Owing to a small donor count, the genetic and exposure-history diversity represented was limited.

This CDR3 contains 10 residues. Germline assignment: CDR1 MNHNS and CDR2 SASEGT. The sample taken for sequencing was naive CD4+ T cells sorted from blood. Subset described: CD45RA+ positively selected. The V call is TRBV6-1, the J call TRBJ1-4; D gene uncertain. This sequence was found in a man aged 18-30 years in good health. CDR3 bases: TGTTACACGGGAAATGAAAAACTGTTTTTT. It encodes CYTGNEKLFF.